The 6 T cell receptor beta chains below come from one sample, sequenced in a study of shared clonotypes between healthy human individuals (dated by TCRdb to between 2020 and 2021). The library was made by the immunoSEQ multiplex PCR assay. Entries here come from immuneACCESS through TCRdb and include only in-frame sequences with V and J called. Some clones fail to appear in such tables; in the studies checked, an unresolved V gene covers under half of the shortfall, and the cause of the remainder is unknown. The sample contains approximately 2.5 million clones, over 85% of them found a single time. The ten largest clones capture around 0.15% of the sample. The sequenced sample consisted of naive CD4+ T cells sorted from blood. The cell subset or site label, read with the paper, signifies: CD45RA+ positively selected. These receptors all stem from a man in his late teens or twenties in good health.

The V gene is TRBV7-9, the J gene TRBJ2-2; 8 bases map to TRBD2. The CDR3 covers 17 residues. V shed 5 bases, J shed 3 bases, and the junction held 11 bases outside the gene matches. CDR1 and CDR2 from the germline V gene are SEHNR and FQNEAQ (reference sequence). The CDR3 spells CASSPGWAGGYTGELFF. Written as DNA, the CDR3 is TGTGCCAGCAGCCCCGGCTGGGCGGGAGGCTACACCGGGGAGCTGTTTTTT.

The J gene is TRBJ2-1, the V gene TRBV5-6; D is ambiguous. CDR1 and CDR2 from the germline V gene are SGHDT and YYEEEE. Trimming removed 0 bases at V and 5 bases at J, with 6 bases between. The CDR3 extends over 13 amino acids. CDR3 region: CASSLVLNNEQFF. Here the CDR3 DNA reads TGTGCCAGCAGCTTGGTTCTTAACAATGAGCAGTTCTTC.

This clone was detected a few times. The chain carries TRBV6-5 and TRBJ1-6; no reliable D call. Between the trimmed V and J ends, which lost 4 bases and 10 bases, there was a span of 8 bases. This CDR3 has 12 residues. Germline lookup yields CDR1 MNHEY and CDR2 SVGAGI. CDR3 coding DNA: TGTGCCAGCAGTTCCCGATGGTCACCCCTCCACTTT. This sequence encodes CASSSRWSPLHF.

The chain uses TRBV11-2 and TRBJ1-6; 9 bases line up with TRBD1. CDR3 length: 14 residues. V was pared by 10 bases and J by 9 bases, with 10 bases of the junction left unmatched. The V gene's germline CDR1 is SGHAT and CDR2 FQNNGV. The CDR3 nucleotides read TGTGCCAACACTGGGACAGGGCGATTTTCACCCCTCCACTTT. As protein: CANTGTGRFSPLHF.

The chain joins TRBV7-6 to TRBJ2-5, with 8 bases aligning to TRBD2. Germline CDR1 SGHVS, CDR2 FNYEAQ. V gave up 0 bases and J gave up 6 bases; unmatched junction bases: 6. The CDR3 is 15 amino acids. The CDR3, as DNA: TGTGCCAGCAGCTTAGCACCGGGGGGGAGGCAGACCCAGTACTTC. As protein: CASSLAPGGRQTQYF.

The genes are TRBV6-6 and TRBJ1-2; D gene ambiguous. Germline CDR1 MNHNY, CDR2 SVGAGI (reference sequence). V was clipped by 6 bases and J by 4 bases, with 18 bases between them. The CDR3 is made up of 15 amino acids. For the CDR3, the DNA is TGTGCCAGCAGCTCCTCGACGGTGGGTGCCTATGGCTACACCTTC. It encodes CASSSSTVGAYGYTF.